These 8 T cell receptor beta chains originate from one sample sequenced in a study of CD8+ T cells in alopecia areata. Reverse transcription of extracted RNA yielded cDNA, which provided the sequencing template. Measured with immunoSEQ multiplex PCR; TCRdb has only the in-frame clones, and not every one. Of some 56,000 clones in the sample, about 96% were seen once. The specimen was CD8+ T cells sorted from blood, collected at week 0. These receptors all come from a human donor with alopecia areata.

A single count supports this clone. The V gene is TRBV7-9, the J gene TRBJ2-3; D gene unclear. V was cut by 3 bases and J by 4 bases, with 5 bases left in between. Germline V lookup: CDR1 SEHNR, CDR2 FQNEAQ (reference sequence). The length of the CDR3 is 12 residues. The DNA of the CDR3 is TGTGCCAGCAGCTTCCGGCCAGATACGCAGTATTTT. This encodes CASSFRPDTQYF.

CDR3 sequence reads: CASSPVAGAGEQYF. CDR3 sequence (DNA): TGTGCCAGCAGTCCCGTAGCGGGGGCCGGGGAGCAGTACTTC. V gene TRBV27 combines with J gene TRBJ2-7, with TRBD2 matching 9 bases. CDR1 is MNHEY, CDR2 SMNVEV, per germline (reference sequence). The CDR3 spans 14 residues. V lost 5 bases, J lost 7 bases, and 9 bases stayed unmatched.

The CDR3 sequence: CASSSDRGGSYEQYF. CDR3 nucleotide sequence: TGTGCCAGTTCCTCAGACAGGGGCGGATCCTACGAGCAGTACTTC. V gene TRBV13 combines with J gene TRBJ2-7; 8 bases map to TRBD1. The CDR3 loop spans 15 amino acids. Trimming at V came to 9 bases and at J to 1 base, leaving 11 bases not matched to a gene. Looked up from germline, CDR1 is PRHDT and CDR2 is FYEKMQ (reference sequence).

The V gene is TRBV4-3, the J gene TRBJ1-2; D is unresolved. Germline values: CDR1 LGHNA, CDR2 YSLEER. V lost 1 base, J lost 7 bases, and 10 bases lay in between. The CDR3 runs 13 residues. The CDR3 loop is CASSQGQEGGYTF. DNA of the CDR3: TGCGCCAGCAGCCAAGGGCAGGAGGGTGGCTACACCTTC.

V usage is TRBV6-5 and J usage is TRBJ2-7; 9 nucleotides agree with TRBD1. Per germline, CDR1 MNHEY and CDR2 SVGAGI. The CDR3 totals 13 residues. The junction had 5 bases not matched to a gene; V was cut back by 2 bases and J by 9 bases. Written as DNA, the CDR3 is TGTGCCAGCAGTTACGAGACAGGGGGTGTGCAGTACTTC. Residues: CASSYETGGVQYF.

The chain is built from TRBV27 and TRBJ2-7; D is unclear. Trimming stripped 3 bases from V and 3 bases from J, with 9 bases between. The CDR3 runs to 13 residues. CDR1 MNHEY and CDR2 SMNVEV come from the germline V gene (reference sequence). As DNA, the CDR3 is TGTGCCAGCAGTTTTTCCCGCTTCTACGAGCAGTACTTC. This sequence encodes CASSFSRFYEQYF.

The rearrangement uses TRBV27 and TRBJ1-2, with D possibly being TRBD1 (6 bases). This CDR3 is 15 amino acids long. V gave up 3 bases and J gave up 4 bases, with 15 bases separating them. Germline CDR1 MNHEY, CDR2 SMNVEV (reference sequence). CDR3 nucleotide sequence: TGTGCCAGCAGTTTGTTGGGGGCGCCGGGCTATGGCTACACCTTC. Its protein product is CASSLLGAPGYGYTF.

This clone showed up just once. V usage is TRBV12-5 and J usage is TRBJ2-3, with 9 bases fitting TRBD1. J was trimmed by 0 bases and V by 0 bases; bases with no gene match: 10. Germline V lookup: CDR1 LGHNT, CDR2 FRNRAP. The CDR3 spans 19 residues. The chain's CDR3 is CASGLVLEGQGWSTDTQYF. The CDR3 DNA reads as TGTGCTAGTGGTTTGGTACTGGAGGGACAGGGATGGAGCACAGATACGCAGTATTTT.